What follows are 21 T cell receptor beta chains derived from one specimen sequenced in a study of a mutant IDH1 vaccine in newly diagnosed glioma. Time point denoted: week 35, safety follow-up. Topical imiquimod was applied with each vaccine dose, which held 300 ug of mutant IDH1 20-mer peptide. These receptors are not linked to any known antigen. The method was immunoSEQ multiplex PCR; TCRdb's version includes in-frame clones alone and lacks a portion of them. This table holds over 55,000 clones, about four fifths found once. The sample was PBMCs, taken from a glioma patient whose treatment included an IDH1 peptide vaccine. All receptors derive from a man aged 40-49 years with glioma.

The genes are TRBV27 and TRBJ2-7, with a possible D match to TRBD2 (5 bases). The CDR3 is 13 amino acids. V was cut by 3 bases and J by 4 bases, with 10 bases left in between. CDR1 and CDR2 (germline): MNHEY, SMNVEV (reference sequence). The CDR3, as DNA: TGTGCCAGCAGTTTCCGTCCGGGATACGAGCAGTACTTC. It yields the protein CASSFRPGYEQYF.

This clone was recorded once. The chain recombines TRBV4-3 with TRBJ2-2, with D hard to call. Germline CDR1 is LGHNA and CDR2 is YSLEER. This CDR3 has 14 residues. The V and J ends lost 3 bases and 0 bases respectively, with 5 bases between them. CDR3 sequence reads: CASSQDANTGELFF. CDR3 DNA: TGCGCCAGCAGCCAGGACGCGAACACCGGGGAGCTGTTTTTT.

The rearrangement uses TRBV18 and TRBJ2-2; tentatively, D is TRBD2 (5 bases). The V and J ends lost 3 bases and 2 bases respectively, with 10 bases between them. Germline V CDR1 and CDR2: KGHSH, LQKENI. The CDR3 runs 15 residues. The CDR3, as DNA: TGTGCCAGCTCACCGGGCGGGCGTAACACCGGGGAGCTGTTTTTT. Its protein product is CASSPGGRNTGELFF.

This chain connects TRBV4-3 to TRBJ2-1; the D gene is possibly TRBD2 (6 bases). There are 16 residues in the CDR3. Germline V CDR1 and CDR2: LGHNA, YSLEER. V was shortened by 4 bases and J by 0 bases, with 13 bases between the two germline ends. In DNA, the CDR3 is TGCGCCAGCAGCCGGGGACTTACGAGCTCCTACAATGAGCAGTTCTTC. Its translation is CASSRGLTSSYNEQFF.

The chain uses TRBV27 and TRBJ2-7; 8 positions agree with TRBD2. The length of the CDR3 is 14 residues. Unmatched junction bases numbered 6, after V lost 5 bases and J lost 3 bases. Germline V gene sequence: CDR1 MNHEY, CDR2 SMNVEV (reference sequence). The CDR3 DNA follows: TGTGCCAGCAGTCCAAGCGGGGGCGTCTACGAGCAGTACTTC. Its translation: CASSPSGGVYEQYF.

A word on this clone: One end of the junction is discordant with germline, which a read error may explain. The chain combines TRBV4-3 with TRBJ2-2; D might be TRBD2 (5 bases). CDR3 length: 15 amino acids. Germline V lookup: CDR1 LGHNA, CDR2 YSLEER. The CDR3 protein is CASSQVSGNPGELFF. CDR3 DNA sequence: TGCGCCAGCAGCCAAGTCTCGGGGAACCCCGGGGAGCTGTTTTTT.

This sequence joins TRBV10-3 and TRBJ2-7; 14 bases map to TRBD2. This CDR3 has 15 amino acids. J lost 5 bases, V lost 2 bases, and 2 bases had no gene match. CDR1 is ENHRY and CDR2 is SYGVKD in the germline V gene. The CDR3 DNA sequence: TGTGCCATCAGTGAGGGGGGACTAGCGGGAGACGAGCAGTACTTC. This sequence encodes CAISEGGLAGDEQYF.

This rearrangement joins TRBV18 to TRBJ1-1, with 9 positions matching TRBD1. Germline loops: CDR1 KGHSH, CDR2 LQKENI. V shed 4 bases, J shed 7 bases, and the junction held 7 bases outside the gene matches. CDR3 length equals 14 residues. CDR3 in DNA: TGTGCCAGCTCACGCCTCCGGGACAGGGTTGAAGCTTTCTTT. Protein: CASSRLRDRVEAFF.

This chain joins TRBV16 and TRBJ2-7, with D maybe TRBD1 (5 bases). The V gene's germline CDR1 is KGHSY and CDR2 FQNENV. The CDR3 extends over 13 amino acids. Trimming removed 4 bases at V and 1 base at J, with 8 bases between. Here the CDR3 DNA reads TGTGCCAGCAGCCCGCCAGGGTCCTACGAGCAGTACTTC. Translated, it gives CASSPPGSYEQYF.

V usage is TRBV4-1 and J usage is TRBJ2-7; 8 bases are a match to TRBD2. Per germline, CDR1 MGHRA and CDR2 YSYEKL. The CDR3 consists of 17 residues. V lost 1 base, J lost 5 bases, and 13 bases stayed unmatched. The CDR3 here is CASSQGSQAGERNEQYF. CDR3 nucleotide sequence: TGCGCCAGCAGCCAAGGATCCCAAGCGGGAGAAAGGAACGAGCAGTACTTC.

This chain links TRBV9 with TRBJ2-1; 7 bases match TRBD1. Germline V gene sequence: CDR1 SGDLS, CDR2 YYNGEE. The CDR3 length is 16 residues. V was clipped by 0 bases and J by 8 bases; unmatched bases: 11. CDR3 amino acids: CASSVGRGGVWDEQFF. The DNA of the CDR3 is TGTGCCAGCAGCGTAGGAAGAGGGGGCGTCTGGGATGAGCAGTTCTTC.

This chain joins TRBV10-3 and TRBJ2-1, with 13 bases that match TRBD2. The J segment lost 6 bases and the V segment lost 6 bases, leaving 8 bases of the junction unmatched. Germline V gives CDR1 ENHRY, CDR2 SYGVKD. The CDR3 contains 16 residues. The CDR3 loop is CAISTSGRAYRNEQFF. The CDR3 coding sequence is TGTGCCATCAGCACTAGCGGGAGGGCGTACCGCAATGAGCAGTTCTTC.

The CDR3 protein is CASSDTGSYNEQFF. CDR3 in DNA: TGTGCCAGCAGTGATACCGGCTCCTACAATGAGCAGTTCTTC. The chain is built from TRBV6-1 and TRBJ2-1; D gene unclear. The length of the CDR3 is 14 residues. Trimming removed 3 bases from V and 0 bases from J, with 6 bases in between. CDR1 and CDR2 from the germline V gene are MNHNS and SASEGT.

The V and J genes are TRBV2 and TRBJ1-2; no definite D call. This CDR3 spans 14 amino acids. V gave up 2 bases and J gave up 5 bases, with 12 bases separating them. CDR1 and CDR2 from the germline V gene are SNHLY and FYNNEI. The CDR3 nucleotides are TGTGCCAGCAGTGAACAAGGGAAGGTGTATGGCTACACCTTC. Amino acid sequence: CASSEQGKVYGYTF.

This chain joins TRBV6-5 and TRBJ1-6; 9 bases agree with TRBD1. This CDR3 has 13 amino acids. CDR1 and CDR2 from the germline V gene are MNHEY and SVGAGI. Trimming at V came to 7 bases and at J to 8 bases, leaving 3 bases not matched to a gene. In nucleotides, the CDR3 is TGTGCCAGCAACCGGGACAGGGATTCACCCCTCCACTTT. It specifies CASNRDRDSPLHF.

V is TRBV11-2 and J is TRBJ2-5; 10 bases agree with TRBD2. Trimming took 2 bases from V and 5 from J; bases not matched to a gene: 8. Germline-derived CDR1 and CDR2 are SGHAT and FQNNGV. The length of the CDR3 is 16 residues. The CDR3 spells CASSLLAGEGLETQYF. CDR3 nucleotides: TGTGCCAGCAGCTTACTAGCGGGAGAGGGACTCGAGACCCAGTACTTC.

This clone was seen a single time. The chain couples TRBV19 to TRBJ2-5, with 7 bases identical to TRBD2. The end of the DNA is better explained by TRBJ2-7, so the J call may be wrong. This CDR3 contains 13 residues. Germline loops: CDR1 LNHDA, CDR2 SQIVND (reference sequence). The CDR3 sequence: CASSMGGAYEQYF. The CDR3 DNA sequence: TGTGCCAGTAGTATGGGGGGGGCCTACGAGCAGTACTTC.

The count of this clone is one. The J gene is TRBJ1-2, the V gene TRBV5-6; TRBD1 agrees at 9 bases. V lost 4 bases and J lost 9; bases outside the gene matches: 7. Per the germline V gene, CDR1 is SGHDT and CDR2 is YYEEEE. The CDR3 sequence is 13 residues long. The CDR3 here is CASSPGQGLSYTF. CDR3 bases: TGTGCCAGCAGCCCGGGACAGGGTCTGAGCTACACCTTC.

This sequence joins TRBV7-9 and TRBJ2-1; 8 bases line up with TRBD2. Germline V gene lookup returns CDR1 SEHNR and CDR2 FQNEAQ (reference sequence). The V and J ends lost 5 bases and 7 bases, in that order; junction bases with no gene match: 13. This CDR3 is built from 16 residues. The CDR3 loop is CASSNSLAGTGNEQFF. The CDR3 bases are TGTGCCAGCAGCAACTCATTAGCGGGAACCGGGAATGAGCAGTTCTTC. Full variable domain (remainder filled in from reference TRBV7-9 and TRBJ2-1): DTGVSQNPRHKITKRGQNVTFRCDPISEHNRLYWYRQTLGQGPEFLTYFQNEAQLEKSRLLSDRFSAERPKGSFSTLEIQRTEQGDSAMYLCASSNSLAGTGNEQFFGPGTRLTVL.

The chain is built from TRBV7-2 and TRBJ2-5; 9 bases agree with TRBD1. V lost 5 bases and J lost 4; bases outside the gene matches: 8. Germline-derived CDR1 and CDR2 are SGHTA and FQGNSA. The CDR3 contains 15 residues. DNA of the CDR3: TGTGCCAGCAGCCCAGGACAGGGGAGGGGAGAGACCCAGTACTTC. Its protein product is CASSPGQGRGETQYF.

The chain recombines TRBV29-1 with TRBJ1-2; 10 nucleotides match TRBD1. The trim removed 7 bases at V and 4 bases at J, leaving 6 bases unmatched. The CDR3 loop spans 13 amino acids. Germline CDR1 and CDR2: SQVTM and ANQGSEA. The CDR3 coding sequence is TGCAGCGCCGGGACAGGGGCCGTCTATGGCTACACCTTC. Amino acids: CSAGTGAVYGYTF.